This TCR beta chain was captured in a study of cytomegalovirus exposure and HLA in healthy donors. Study-level points and caveats: The study put under 200 TCR beta chains on its list as cytomegalovirus-associated.

Primers: 60 Vbeta forward and 13 Jbeta reverse. How the authors handled the data: Unique TCR beta chains numbered around 80 million in a later analysis, with roughly 9.9 million shared. Data came from immunoSEQ multiplex PCR; TCRdb stores just in-frame clones and leaves some out. V and J calls and clone size are given by that table; D and trimming were obtained from the DNA. The sample lists about 100,000 clones; around four fifths were seen once. Only a few counts were recorded for this clone. Its antigen is not known. The CDR3 runs to 17 residues. V was pared by 3 bases and J by 6 bases, with 13 bases of the junction left unmatched. Germline CDR1 reads SGHAT; CDR2 reads FQDESV (reference sequence).

The chain couples TRBV11-1 to TRBJ2-1, with 8 bases that match TRBD2. The receptor was derived from a middle-aged woman in good health and CMV-seronegative. The sample consisted of PBMCs. CDR3 in amino acids: CASSFGRAGGITNEQFF. Here the CDR3 DNA reads TGTGCCAGCAGCTTCGGACGGGCGGGAGGTATCACCAATGAGCAGTTCTTC.